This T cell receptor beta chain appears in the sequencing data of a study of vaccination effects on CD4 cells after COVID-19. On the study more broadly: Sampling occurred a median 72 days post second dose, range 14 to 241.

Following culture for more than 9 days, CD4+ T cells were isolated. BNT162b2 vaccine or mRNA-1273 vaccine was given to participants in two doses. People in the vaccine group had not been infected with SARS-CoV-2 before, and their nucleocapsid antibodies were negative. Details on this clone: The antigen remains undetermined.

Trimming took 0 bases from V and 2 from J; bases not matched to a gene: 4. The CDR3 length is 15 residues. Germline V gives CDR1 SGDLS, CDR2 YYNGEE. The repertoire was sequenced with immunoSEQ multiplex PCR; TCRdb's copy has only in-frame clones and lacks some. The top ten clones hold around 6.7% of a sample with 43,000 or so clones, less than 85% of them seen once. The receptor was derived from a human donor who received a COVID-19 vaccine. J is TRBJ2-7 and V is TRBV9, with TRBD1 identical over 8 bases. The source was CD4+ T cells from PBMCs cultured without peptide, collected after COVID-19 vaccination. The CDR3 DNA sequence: TGTGCCAGCAGCGTAGAAGGGACAGGAGCCTACGAGCAGTACTTC. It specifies CASSVEGTGAYEQYF.